This T cell receptor (beta chain) was sequenced during a study of cytomegalovirus exposure and HLA in healthy donors. The study's findings and limits: Later analysis associated a missense DCLRE1C variant with TCR beta V- and J-gene trimming. Presence/absence results assume similar sequencing depth per donor, which may not hold. Later analysis showed most CMV-associated TCR beta chains appearing HLA-restricted. The study flagged about 160 TCR beta chains as cytomegalovirus-associated.

The length of the CDR3 is 15 residues. Trimming left V 5 bases short and J 5 bases short, with 16 bases between. Germline assignment: CDR1 MNHEY and CDR2 SMNVEV (reference sequence). Of note for this clone: Antigen: not known.

60 Vbeta and 13 Jbeta primers were used in PCR. Clones were sequenced by immunoSEQ multiplex PCR, and TCRdb holds only the in-frame ones, with some missing. The sample consists of over 130,000 clones, 65% to 90% of them appearing once. V usage is TRBV27 and J usage is TRBJ1-5, with D maybe TRBD1 (5 bases). Sequencing was performed on PBMCs. The sequence derives from a female donor in good health and CMV-seronegative. CDR3 loop: CASSPLGGVDQPQHF. In DNA, the CDR3 is TGTGCCAGCAGTCCCCTGGGAGGGGTGGATCAGCCCCAGCATTTT.